This T cell receptor beta chain was recovered during a study of T cells in Graves' hyperthyroidism and ophthalmopathy (dated by TCRdb to between 2018 and 2020). General notes on the study: Peripheral blood samples were taken at initial diagnosis, before any treatment was given. Whether ophthalmopathy could be predicted prospectively was tested in an independent validation cohort made up of under 20 hyperthyroidism patients plus 17 patients who later progressed to ophthalmopathy. After sampling, hyperthyroidism patients received methimazole starting at 30 mg daily, and ophthalmopathy patients received high-dose intravenous methylprednisolone. In addition, the study compared T-cell repertoires in thyroid tissue and in blood from six Graves' hyperthyroidism patients. According to the paper, TCR Vbeta CDR3 sequencing was carried out on more than 120 peripheral blood samples, which came from some 41 ophthalmopathy, roughly 75 hyperthyroidism and approximately 17 progressor patients. To identify distinguishing TCR V-J signatures, a discovery cohort of roughly 100 patients was used, comprising 43 with Graves' ophthalmopathy and around 60 with stable Graves' hyperthyroidism. For training and testing, the 80 to 100 patients in the discovery cohort were randomly divided in a 7:3 ratio. Results the study describes overall, beyond this receptor: Sample size was not statistically predetermined, and investigators were not blinded to group allocation. In validation, progression to ophthalmopathy was predicted by the model with 55% to 71% sensitivity and around 76% specificity, a median of approximately 7.1 months before onset. Ophthalmopathy was separated from stable hyperthyroidism by a 13 V-J signature model, with approximately 89% sensitivity and 81% to 82% specificity obtained in cross-validation and 80%/75% obtained in testing. Most expanded thyroid clonotypes (frequency above 0.001) were also found in blood, which suggests that blood repertoires may mirror thyroid immune responses.

The TCR beta CDR3 regions were amplified from the RNA transcripts. The first round of RT-PCR for the TCR CDR3 was performed with the HTBI primer set and the Qiagen OneStep RT-PCR kit. A second multiplex PCR round built the libraries, followed by size selection and purification. The libraries were sequenced on an Illumina HiSeq2000 using paired-end 100 bp reads. The authors processed their data as follows. Raw data were processed with SOAPnuke, discarding reads with adapters, uncalled bases, mean Phred below 15, or no exact constant-primer or identifier match. High-quality paired reads were merged using COPE v1.2.5, and each unique nucleotide sequence was defined as a clonotype. MiTCR v1.1 was used to align clonotypes to the IMGT TRBV, TRBD and TRBJ reference segments. Analysis was restricted to V-J combinations with a frequency above 0.0001, which covered 98% to 99.2% of repertoires. The TCS score was defined as the ratio of F50 (clonal expansion) to E x V (chaos), calculated using BLOSUM62-based TCRdist between CDR3 peptides within each V-J. Welch's t-statistics and random forest reduced roughly 500 V-J features to 13, which were used in a naive Bayes classifier (R e1071). TCRdb itself trimmed the public reads at Q25 with fastp, ran MiXCR and retained productive beta chains. Every entry covers one CDR3 protein and lists the most common genes and DNA from its rows. These V and J calls rely on TCRdb rather than the paper's analysis. The sample table records under 450,000 distinct CDR3 sequences; about 15% of these occur just once. 14% of the sample rests with the top ten.

This clonotype was recorded many times. The antigen it recognizes is unknown. No clone much larger than this one lies a single base away; base qualities are absent. Stable Graves' hyperthyroidism was defined as no progression to ophthalmopathy during 18 months of follow-up. The hyperthyroidism patients were between 18 and 65 years old and newly diagnosed, with a disease duration of less than 2 months. Patients with uncontrolled infections, other autoimmune diseases, pregnancy or lactation were excluded. Diagnoses were established on the basis of clinical symptoms, serum thyroxine and TRAb, thyroid ultrasound, and orbital computed tomography. Ficoll-Paque density gradient centrifugation was used to isolate PBMCs from 8 to 10 ml of fresh peripheral blood. Trizol reagent was used to extract total RNA, and RNA quality was then checked on an Agilent 2100 Bioanalyzer. The specimen sequenced was blood. This TCR came from a woman under 30 with Graves' hyperthyroidism.

This receptor carries the CDR3 CASSLWGTKNIQYF. The sequence in DNA is TGTGCCAGCAGTTTATGGGGTACCAAAAACATTCAGTACTTC. This sequence uses TRBV28 and TRBJ2-4; there is no confident call for the D gene. CDR1 is given as MDHEN and CDR2 as SYDVKM, both from the germline V gene. The CDR3 goes from the cysteine to the phenylalanine over 14 residues. The kept DNA is CDR3 alone, 42 bases in frame from the first base. V and J are truncated by 0 bases and 2 bases respectively, leaving an intervening sequence of 5 bases.